These T cell receptor beta chains were read from a single sample in a study of metastatic and nonmetastatic thyroid tumors. TCRdb re-called the PCR reads via MiXCR. The table lists about 40,000 clones, over 10% of them singletons, with 20% to 25% in the top ten. What was sequenced was blood. The source is a female donor with papillary thyroid cancer or a benign thyroid nodule (not recorded which). Some clones in this sample may be carry-over from other donors' samples. The CDR3 runs from the conserved cysteine through the conserved F or W. A D gene is named only where the DNA matches it firmly. Not all rows give a size; the values are once, few, many and, for expanded clones, a class.

CDR3aa,CDR3nt,j_gene,abundance,v_gene,d_gene
CASSYPRRGLALLYEQYF,TGTGCCAGCAGTTACCCACGAAGGGGACTAGCGCTACTATACGAGCAGTACTTC,TRBJ2-7,many,TRBV6-5,TRBD2
CASSYWTGTDTQYF,TGTGCCAGCAGCTACTGGACAGGGACAGATACGCAGTATTTT,TRBJ2-3,many,TRBV13,TRBD1
CASSVGVARGYTGELFF,TGTGCCAGCAGCGTAGGGGTTGCTCGAGGGTACACCGGGGAGCTGTTTTTT,TRBJ2-2,many,TRBV9,NA
CASSSRDSQYYGYTF,TGTGCCAGCAGTTCCCGGGACAGCCAATACTATGGCTACACCTTC,TRBJ1-2,many,TRBV11-2,TRBD1
CASSQGEGWETQYF,TGTGCCAGCAGCCAAGGGGAAGGGTGGGAGACCCAGTACTTC,TRBJ2-5,many,TRBV3-1,NA
CASSQDEAAYNSPLHF,TGCGCCAGCAGCCAAGATGAGGCAGCCTATAATTCACCCCTCCACTTT,TRBJ1-6,many,TRBV4-3,NA
CASSFGAPANEQFF,TGTGCCAGCAGCTTCGGGGCTCCAGCAAATGAGCAGTTCTTC,TRBJ2-1,many,TRBV5-4,NA
CASSHPSSGNTIYF,TGTGCCAGCAGCCACCCTAGCTCTGGAAACACCATATATTTT,TRBJ1-3,many,TRBV7-8,NA
CASSGGQGWHGYTF,TGTGCCAGCAGTGGGGGACAGGGATGGCATGGCTACACCTTC,TRBJ1-2,many,TRBV25-1,TRBD1
CASIGSRGTGNTIYF,TGTGCCAGCATCGGTAGCAGGGGAACTGGAAACACCATATATTTT,TRBJ1-3,many,TRBV12-3/TRBV12-4,NA
CASSLAEGSDTQYF,TGTGCCAGCAGCTTAGCGGAAGGCAGTGATACGCAGTATTTT,TRBJ2-3,many,TRBV6-1,NA
CAWSILGQGASMGPYGYTF,TGTGCCTGGAGTATACTTGGACAGGGGGCCTCGATGGGCCCCTATGGCTACACCTTC,TRBJ1-2,many,TRBV30,TRBD1
CASSPPSGGDTQYF,TGTGCCAGCTCACCACCTAGCGGGGGGGATACGCAGTATTTT,TRBJ2-3,many,TRBV18,TRBD2
CASNPGLATDTQYF,TGTGCCAGCAACCCGGGACTAGCGACAGATACGCAGTATTTT,TRBJ2-3,many,TRBV5-4,TRBD2
CASSLGTENEKLFF,TGTGCCAGCAGTCTCGGGACAGAAAATGAAAAACTGTTTTTT,TRBJ1-4,many,TRBV28,TRBD1
CASSTWGPDPRTGSYEQYF,TGTGCCAGCTCAACATGGGGCCCAGATCCCCGAACAGGGTCCTACGAGCAGTACTTC,TRBJ2-7,many,TRBV18,NA
CASSLGTGGFQPQHF,TGTGCCAGCAGCTTAGGGACAGGGGGCTTTCAGCCCCAGCATTTT,TRBJ1-5,many,TRBV13,TRBD1
CASSFGQRWGIQYF,TGTGCCAGCAGTTTTGGTCAGCGATGGGGCATTCAGTACTTC,TRBJ2-4,many,TRBV28,NA
CASSVPAGEANTGELFF,TGTGCCAGCAGCGTACCAGCGGGAGAAGCGAACACCGGGGAGCTGTTTTTT,TRBJ2-2,many,TRBV9,TRBD2
CASSGSTNEKLFF,TGTGCCAGCAGTGGTTCAACTAATGAAAAACTGTTTTTT,TRBJ1-4,many,TRBV12-3/TRBV12-4,NA
CASSLSPIYNEQFF,TGTGCCAGCAGCTTAAGTCCGATCTACAATGAGCAGTTCTTC,TRBJ2-1,many,TRBV7-3,NA
CASSELNYEQFF,TGTGCCAGCAGTGAATTGAATTATGAGCAGTTCTTC,TRBJ2-1,many,TRBV6-1,NA
CASSQDRASGNTIYF,TGTGCCAGCAGCCAAGATAGGGCTTCTGGAAACACCATATATTTT,TRBJ1-3,many,TRBV3-1,NA
CASSGEGLAMYNEQFF,TGTGCCAGCAGCGGAGAGGGACTAGCGATGTACAATGAGCAGTTCTTC,TRBJ2-1,many,TRBV9,TRBD2
CASSPDRVGDTQYF,TGTGCCAGCAGCCCGGACAGGGTGGGAGATACGCAGTATTTT,TRBJ2-3,many,TRBV6-1,TRBD1
CASGLPEGPRMYEQYF,TGTGCTAGTGGTCTCCCCGAGGGGCCCCGTATGTACGAGCAGTACTTC,TRBJ2-7,many,TRBV12-5,NA
CASSDRPHLDGYTF,TGTGCCAGCAGCGACAGGCCACACCTTGATGGCTACACCTTC,TRBJ1-2,medium-sized,TRBV6-1,NA
CASSLGTAGGSYNEQFF,TGTGCCAGCAGCTTAGGTACGGCGGGAGGCTCCTACAATGAGCAGTTCTTC,TRBJ2-1,many,TRBV7-2,TRBD2
CASTSRKSYEQYF,TGTGCCAGCACGTCCAGAAAGTCCTACGAGCAGTACTTC,TRBJ2-7,NA,TRBV2,NA
CASSYHPTGNSAVQHF,TGTGCCAGCAGTTACCACCCCACGGGGAACAGTGCGGTCCAGCATTTT,TRBJ1-5,NA,TRBV6-5,NA
CASIEGPPYEQYF,TGTGCCAGCATCGAGGGTCCCCCCTACGAGCAGTACTTC,TRBJ2-7,NA,TRBV6-1,NA
CASSVRQGVAYEQYF,TGTGCCAGCAGTGTAAGACAGGGGGTGGCCTACGAGCAGTACTTC,TRBJ2-7,many,TRBV2,TRBD1
CASSALRGGRAQGSYNEQFF,TGTGCCAGTAGTGCCCTTAGGGGCGGGAGGGCCCAGGGCTCCTACAATGAGCAGTTCTTC,TRBJ2-1,many,TRBV19,TRBD2
CASSSGDPSEKLFF,TGCGCCAGCAGCTCAGGGGATCCCAGTGAAAAACTGTTTTTT,TRBJ1-4,many,TRBV5-1,NA
CASSYTLAGGQNEQFF,TGTGCCAGCAGTTACACGCTAGCGGGAGGGCAAAATGAGCAGTTCTTC,TRBJ2-1,many,TRBV6-6,TRBD2
CSARDSPSSYNEQFF,TGCAGTGCTAGAGACTCCCCGAGCTCCTACAATGAGCAGTTCTTC,TRBJ2-1,many,TRBV20-1,NA
CASSPSSDGETQYF,TGTGCCAGCAGCCCCTCTAGCGACGGGGAGACCCAGTACTTC,TRBJ2-5,many,TRBV12-3/TRBV12-4,NA
CASSQDGGGPGELFF,TGCGCCAGCAGCCAAGATGGGGGGGGCCCCGGGGAGCTGTTTTTT,TRBJ2-2,many,TRBV4-3,NA
CASTPSGRWDNEQFF,TGTGCCAGCACCCCTAGCGGGAGGTGGGACAATGAGCAGTTCTTC,TRBJ2-1,many,TRBV6-1,TRBD2
CASSAGVLDTGELFF,TGTGCCAGCAGTGCCGGGGTTCTGGACACCGGGGAGCTGTTTTTT,TRBJ2-2,many,TRBV12-3/TRBV12-4,NA
CASIPQTQETQYF,TGTGCCAGCATCCCCCAGACCCAAGAGACCCAGTACTTC,TRBJ2-5,many,TRBV6-2/TRBV6-3,NA
CSARDVRAADTQYF,TGCAGTGCTAGAGATGTAAGGGCAGCAGATACGCAGTATTTT,TRBJ2-3,few,TRBV20-1,NA